These 13 T cell receptor beta chains were sequenced from one sample in a study of T cells in localized non-small cell lung cancer. Some clones are missing from TCRdb's copy, which holds only in-frame ones; the method was immunoSEQ multiplex PCR. The sample holds about 82,000 clones; 60% to 85% are singletons and the top ten take approximately 21%. This material consisted of PBMCs, taken before any cancer treatment. The receptors derive from a man aged 35 to 70 with stage II squamous cell lung carcinoma.

This chain connects TRBV7-2 to TRBJ2-3; 7 nucleotides match TRBD2. V gave up 6 bases and J gave up 4 bases; unmatched junction bases: 16. Germline V gene data show CDR1 as SGHTA and CDR2 as FQGNSA. This CDR3 comprises 17 residues. CDR3 DNA: TGTGCCAGCAGTCGTGAGGGACTACCTTTCAGCGCAGATACGCAGTATTTT. This encodes CASSREGLPFSADTQYF.

The J gene is TRBJ1-1, the V gene TRBV5-1; D is ambiguous. The CDR3 consists of 14 residues. The V and J ends lost 4 bases and 3 bases respectively, with 13 bases between them. CDR1 is SGHRS, CDR2 YFSETQ, per germline. The CDR3 DNA sequence: TGCGCCAGCAGCCCCTCCGAGGACTACACTGAAGCTTTCTTT. Protein sequence: CASSPSEDYTEAFF. Full variable domain (remainder filled in from reference TRBV5-1 and TRBJ1-1): KAGVTQTPRYLIKTRGQQVTLSCSPISGHRSVSWYQQTPGQGLQFLFEYFSETQRNKGNFPGRFSGRQFSNSRSEMNVSTLELGDSALYLCASSPSEDYTEAFFGQGTRLTVV.

The chain joins TRBV28 to TRBJ1-6; 7 bases match TRBD1. CDR1 and CDR2 (germline): MDHEN, SYDVKM. The CDR3 runs 16 residues. After removal of 5 bases from V and 6 bases from J, the junction contained 10 bases not matched to a gene. The CDR3 region has the DNA TGTGCCAGCAGTCACCGACAGGGTTTTCGTAATTCACCCCTCCACTTT. Protein: CASSHRQGFRNSPLHF.

The rearrangement uses TRBV7-3 and TRBJ2-7, with D tentatively TRBD2 (5 bases). Germline values: CDR1 SGHTA, CDR2 FQGTGA. The CDR3 totals 14 residues. V was pared by 5 bases and J by 0 bases, with 11 bases between. CDR3 DNA sequence: TGTGCCAGCAGCCCGACGACTAACTCCTACGAGCAGTACTTC. This codes for CASSPTTNSYEQYF.

The V call is TRBV2, the J call TRBJ2-3; 13 bases agree with TRBD2. Germline V gene lookup returns CDR1 SNHLY and CDR2 FYNNEI. The CDR3 has 15 amino acids. Trimming took 6 bases from V and 3 from J; bases not matched to a gene: 3. The CDR3 loop reads CASSALAGGTDTQYF. Written as DNA, the CDR3 is TGTGCCAGCAGCGCACTAGCGGGAGGGACAGATACGCAGTATTTT.

The chain combines TRBV5-4 with TRBJ2-1; 7 bases are shared with TRBD1. The CDR3 is made up of 15 amino acids. Germline values: CDR1 SGHNT, CDR2 YYREEE (reference sequence). Unmatched junction bases numbered 6, after V lost 0 bases and J lost 6 bases. CDR3 DNA sequence: TGTGCCAGCAGCTTGGCTGCAGGGGGATTCAATGAGCAGTTCTTC. Translation gives CASSLAAGGFNEQFF.

The chain joins TRBV6-6 to TRBJ2-1, with 9 positions matching TRBD1. Germline-derived CDR1 and CDR2 are MNHNY and SVGAGI (reference sequence). The CDR3 has 15 amino acids. Trimming at V came to 6 bases and at J to 7 bases, leaving 10 bases not matched to a gene. The DNA of the CDR3 is TGTGCCAGCAGCCTACAGGGGGCTAGTAGGAATGAGCAGTTCTTC. Translation gives CASSLQGASRNEQFF.

The chain links TRBV5-5 to TRBJ1-6; 9 nucleotides agree with TRBD1. The CDR3 runs 17 residues. Trimming took 1 base from V and 7 from J; bases not matched to a gene: 9. Germline V gene data show CDR1 as SGHKS and CDR2 as YYEKEE (reference sequence). The CDR3 sequence is CASSLRETGGGNSPLHF. The CDR3 DNA sequence: TGTGCCAGCAGCTTGCGGGAGACAGGGGGAGGCAATTCACCCCTCCACTTT.

The chain combines TRBV5-6 with TRBJ2-6; D unclear. Germline V gives CDR1 SGHDT, CDR2 YYEEEE. V was trimmed by 2 bases and J by 1 base, leaving 13 bases between them. This CDR3 contains 17 residues. CDR3 protein: CASSFLVRKSGANVLTF. CDR3 nucleotides: TGTGCCAGCAGCTTCCTCGTCAGGAAATCTGGGGCCAACGTCCTGACTTTC. The whole variable domain, remainder taken from reference TRBV5-6 and TRBJ2-6, is DAGVTQSPTHLIKTRGQQVTLRCSPKSGHDTVSWYQQALGQGPQFIFQYYEEEERQRGNFPDRFSGHQFPNYSSELNVNALLLGDSALYLCASSFLVRKSGANVLTFGAGSRLTVL.

The chain is built from TRBV6-6 and TRBJ1-1; 11 nucleotides line up with TRBD1. Per the germline V gene, CDR1 is MNHNY and CDR2 is SVGAGI (reference sequence). V lost 6 bases and J lost 3; bases outside the gene matches: 6. The CDR3 extends over 15 amino acids. The CDR3 protein is CASSGQGAGDTEAFF. The DNA for the CDR3 is TGTGCCAGCAGCGGACAGGGGGCTGGAGACACTGAAGCTTTCTTT.

The chain recombines TRBV7-9 with TRBJ1-4, with D maybe TRBD1 (5 bases). This CDR3 is built from 17 residues. V was shortened by 4 bases and J by 0 bases, with 15 bases between the two germline ends. The germline CDR1 and CDR2 sequences are SEHNR and FQNEAQ (reference sequence). The chain's CDR3 is CASSSRGGGTTNEKLFF. CDR3 DNA: TGTGCCAGCAGCTCCCGCGGGGGTGGGACAACTAATGAAAAACTGTTTTTT. Using reference TRBV7-9 and TRBJ1-4 for the parts outside the CDR3, the full variable domain is DTGVSQNPRHKITKRGQNVTFRCDPISEHNRLYWYRQTLGQGPEFLTYFQNEAQLEKSRLLSDRFSAERPKGSFSTLEIQRTEQGDSAMYLCASSSRGGGTTNEKLFFGSGTQLSVL.

On this clone itself: An end of the junction differs from the germline gene, which may be a read error. The J gene is TRBJ2-5, the V gene TRBV7-9; TRBD2 agrees at 10 bases. Germline assignment: CDR1 SEHNR and CDR2 FQNEAQ (reference sequence). This CDR3 has 15 amino acids. The CDR3: CASSLAGATQETQYF. CDR3 sequence (DNA): TGTGCCAGCAGCCTAGCGGGGGCAACCCAAGAGACCCAGTACTTC.

This clone was seen only once. The rearrangement joins TRBV27 to TRBJ2-2; 8 nucleotides match TRBD1. Germline CDR1 and CDR2: MNHEY and SMNVEV (reference sequence). The CDR3 runs 17 residues. The junction had 11 bases not matched to a gene; V was cut back by 2 bases and J by 6 bases. CDR3 nucleotides: TGTGCCAGCAGTTTAACCCCGACAGGGGATGGCCCCGGGGAGCTGTTTTTT. Its protein is CASSLTPTGDGPGELFF.